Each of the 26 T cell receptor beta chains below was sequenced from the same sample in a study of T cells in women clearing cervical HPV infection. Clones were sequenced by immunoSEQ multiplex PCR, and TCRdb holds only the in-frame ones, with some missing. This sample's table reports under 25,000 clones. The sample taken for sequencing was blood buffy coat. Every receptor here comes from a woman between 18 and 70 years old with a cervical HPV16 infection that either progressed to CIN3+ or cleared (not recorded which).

The CDR3 bases that were read are TGTGCCAGTAGATCCGACGACCGACATGCTGGAAACACC. This sequence encodes CASRSDDRHAGNT. The complete CDR3 sequence is CASRSDDRHAGNTIYF. The V gene is TRBV19, the J gene TRBJ1-3; D is undetermined. The missing CDR3 end, 3 residues past where the read stops, is filled in from the germline J gene. V lost 6 bases, J lost 2 bases, and 17 bases lay in between. Per the germline V gene, CDR1 is LNHDA and CDR2 is SQIVND (reference sequence). CDR3 length: 16 residues.

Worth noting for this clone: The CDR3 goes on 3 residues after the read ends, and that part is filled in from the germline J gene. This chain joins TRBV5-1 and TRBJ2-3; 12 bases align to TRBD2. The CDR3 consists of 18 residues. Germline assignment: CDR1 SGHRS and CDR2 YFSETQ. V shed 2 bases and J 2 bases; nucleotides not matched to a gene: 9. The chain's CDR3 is CASSFPRASGGATDTQYF. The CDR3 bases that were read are TGCGCCAGCAGCTTTCCTAGGGCTAGCGGGGGGGCCACAGATACG.

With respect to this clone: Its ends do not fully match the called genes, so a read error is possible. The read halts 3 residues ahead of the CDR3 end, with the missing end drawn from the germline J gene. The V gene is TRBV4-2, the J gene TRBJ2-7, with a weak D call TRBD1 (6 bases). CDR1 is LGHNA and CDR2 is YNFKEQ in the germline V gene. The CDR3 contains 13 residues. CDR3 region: CASSYQQGAEQYF. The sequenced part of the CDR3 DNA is TGCGCCAGCAGCTACCAACAGGGAGCCGAG.

CDR3 in amino acids: CASSLVRNTGELFF. CDR3 DNA (partial): TGTGCCAGCAGCTTGGTCCGGAACACCGGGGAG. V gene TRBV5-5 combines with J gene TRBJ2-2; D is uncertain. The read comes to an end 3 residues before the CDR3 does, leaving the germline J gene to fill in the end. The CDR3 has 14 amino acids. With 0 bases removed from V and 1 base from J, the gap between germline ends came to 4 bases. Germline CDR1 and CDR2: SGHKS and YYEKEE (reference sequence).

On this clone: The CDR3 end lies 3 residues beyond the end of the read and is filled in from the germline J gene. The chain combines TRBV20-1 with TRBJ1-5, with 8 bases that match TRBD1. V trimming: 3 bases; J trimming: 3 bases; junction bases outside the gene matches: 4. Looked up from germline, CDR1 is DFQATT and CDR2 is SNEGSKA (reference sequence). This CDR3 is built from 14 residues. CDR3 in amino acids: CSARAGGVNQPQHF. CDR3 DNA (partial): TGCAGTGCTAGGGCAGGGGGCGTCAATCAGCCC.

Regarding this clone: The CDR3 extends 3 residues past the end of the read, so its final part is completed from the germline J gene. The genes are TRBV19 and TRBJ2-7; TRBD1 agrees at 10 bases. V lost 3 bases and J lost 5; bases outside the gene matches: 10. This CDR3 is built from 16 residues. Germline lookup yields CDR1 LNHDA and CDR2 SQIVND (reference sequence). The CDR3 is CASSIRFLGTGDEQYF. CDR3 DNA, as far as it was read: TGTGCCAGTAGTATCAGGTTCTTAGGGACAGGGGACGAG.

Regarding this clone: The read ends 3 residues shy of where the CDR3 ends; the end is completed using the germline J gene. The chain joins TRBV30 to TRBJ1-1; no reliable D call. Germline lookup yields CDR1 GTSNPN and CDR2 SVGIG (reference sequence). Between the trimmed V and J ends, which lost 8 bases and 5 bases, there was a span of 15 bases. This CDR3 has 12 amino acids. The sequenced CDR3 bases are TGTGCCAGTCAACCCGCCGGGACTGAA. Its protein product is CASQPAGTE. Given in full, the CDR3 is CASQPAGTEAFF.

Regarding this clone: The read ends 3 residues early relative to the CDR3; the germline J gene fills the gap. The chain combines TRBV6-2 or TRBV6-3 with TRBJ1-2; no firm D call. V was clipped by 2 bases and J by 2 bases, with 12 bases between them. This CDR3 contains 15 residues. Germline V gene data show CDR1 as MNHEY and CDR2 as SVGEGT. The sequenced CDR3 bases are TGTGCCAGCAGTTACCCTCGTAGCGGAAACTATGGC. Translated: CASSYPRSGNYG. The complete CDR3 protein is CASSYPRSGNYGYTF.

The chain's CDR3 is CASSLQGDGYTF. CDR3 bases read: TGTGCCAGCAGCTTACAGGGGGATGGC. The chain combines TRBV11-2 with TRBJ1-2; 7 bases align to TRBD1. The read falls 3 residues short of the CDR3 end, and the missing part is taken from the germline J gene. Germline CDR1 SGHAT, CDR2 FQNNGV. The junction had 0 bases not matched to a gene; V was cut back by 2 bases and J by 6 bases. CDR3 size: 12 residues.

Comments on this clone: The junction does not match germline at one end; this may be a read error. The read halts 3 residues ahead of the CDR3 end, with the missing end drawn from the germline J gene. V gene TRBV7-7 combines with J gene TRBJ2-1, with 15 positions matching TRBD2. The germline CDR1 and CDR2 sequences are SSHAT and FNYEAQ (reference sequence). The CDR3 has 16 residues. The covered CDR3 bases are TGTGCTAGCAGCTCAGGACTAGCGGGGGGGAGGAATGAG. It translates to CASSSGLAGGRNE. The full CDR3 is CASSSGLAGGRNEQFF.

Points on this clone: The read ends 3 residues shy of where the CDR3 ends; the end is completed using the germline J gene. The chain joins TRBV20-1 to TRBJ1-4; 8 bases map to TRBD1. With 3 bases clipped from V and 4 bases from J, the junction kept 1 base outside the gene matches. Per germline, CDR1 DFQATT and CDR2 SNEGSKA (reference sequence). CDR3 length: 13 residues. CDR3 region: CSARDRDNEKLFF. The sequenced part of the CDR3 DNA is TGCAGTGCTAGGGACAGGGATAATGAAAAA.

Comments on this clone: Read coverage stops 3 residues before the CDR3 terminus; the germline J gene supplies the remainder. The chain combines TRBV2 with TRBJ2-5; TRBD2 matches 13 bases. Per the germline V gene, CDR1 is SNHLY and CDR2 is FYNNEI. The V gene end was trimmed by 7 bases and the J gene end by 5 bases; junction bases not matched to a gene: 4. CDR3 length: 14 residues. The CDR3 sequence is CASMGLAGWETQYF. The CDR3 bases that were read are TGTGCCAGCATGGGACTAGCGGGGTGGGAGACC. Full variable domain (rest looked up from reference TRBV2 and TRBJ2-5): EPEVTQTPSHQVTQMGQEVILRCVPISNHLYFYWYRQILGQKVEFLVSFYNNEISEKSEIFDDQFSVERPDGSNFTLKIRSTKLEDSAMYFCASMGLAGWETQYFGPGTRLLVL.

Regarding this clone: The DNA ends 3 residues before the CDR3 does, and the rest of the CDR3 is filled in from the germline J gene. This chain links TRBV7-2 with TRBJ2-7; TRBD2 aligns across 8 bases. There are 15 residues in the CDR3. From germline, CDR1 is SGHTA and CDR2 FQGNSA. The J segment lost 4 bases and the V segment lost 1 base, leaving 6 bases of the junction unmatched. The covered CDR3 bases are TGTGCCAGCAGCTTAGTAGGGGCGGGGGGATACGAG. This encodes CASSLVGAGGYE. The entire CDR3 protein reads CASSLVGAGGYEQYF.

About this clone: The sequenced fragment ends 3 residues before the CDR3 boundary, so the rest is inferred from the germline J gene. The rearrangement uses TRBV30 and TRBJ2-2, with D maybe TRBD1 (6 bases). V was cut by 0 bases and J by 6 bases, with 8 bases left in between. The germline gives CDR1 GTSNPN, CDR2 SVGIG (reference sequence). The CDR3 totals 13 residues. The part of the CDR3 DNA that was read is TGTGCCTGGAGTGTAGGACAGTCCGGGGAG. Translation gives CAWSVGQSGE. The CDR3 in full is CAWSVGQSGELFF.

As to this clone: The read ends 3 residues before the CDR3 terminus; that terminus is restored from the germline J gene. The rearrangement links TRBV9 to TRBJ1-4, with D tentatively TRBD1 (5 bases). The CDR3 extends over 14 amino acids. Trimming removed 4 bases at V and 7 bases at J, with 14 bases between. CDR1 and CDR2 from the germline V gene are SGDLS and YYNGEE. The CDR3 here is CASSPSGGSEKLFF. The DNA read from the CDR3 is TGTGCCAGCAGCCCCTCTGGGGGGAGTGAAAAA.

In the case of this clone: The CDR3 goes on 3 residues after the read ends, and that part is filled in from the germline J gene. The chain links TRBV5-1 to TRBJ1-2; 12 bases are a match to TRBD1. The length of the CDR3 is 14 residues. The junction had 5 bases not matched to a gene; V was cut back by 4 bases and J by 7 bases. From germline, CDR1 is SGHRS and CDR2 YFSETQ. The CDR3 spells CASSLRDRGLGYTF. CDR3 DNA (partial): TGCGCCAGCAGCCTCCGGGACAGGGGGCTTGGC.

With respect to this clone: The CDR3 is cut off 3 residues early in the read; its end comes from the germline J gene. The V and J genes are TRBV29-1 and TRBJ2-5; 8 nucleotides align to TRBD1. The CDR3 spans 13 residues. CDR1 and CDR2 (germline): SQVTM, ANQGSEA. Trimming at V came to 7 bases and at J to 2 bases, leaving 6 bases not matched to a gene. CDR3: CSGRTGSQETQYF. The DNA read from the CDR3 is TGCAGCGGACGGACAGGGTCACAAGAGACC.

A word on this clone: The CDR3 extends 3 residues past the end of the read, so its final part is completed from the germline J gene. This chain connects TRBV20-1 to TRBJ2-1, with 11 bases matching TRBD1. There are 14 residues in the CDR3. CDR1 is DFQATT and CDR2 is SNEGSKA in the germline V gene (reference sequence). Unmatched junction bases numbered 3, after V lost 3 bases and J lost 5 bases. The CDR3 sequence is CSARGDRGNNEQFF. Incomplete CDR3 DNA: TGCAGTGCTAGGGGGGACAGGGGGAACAATGAG.

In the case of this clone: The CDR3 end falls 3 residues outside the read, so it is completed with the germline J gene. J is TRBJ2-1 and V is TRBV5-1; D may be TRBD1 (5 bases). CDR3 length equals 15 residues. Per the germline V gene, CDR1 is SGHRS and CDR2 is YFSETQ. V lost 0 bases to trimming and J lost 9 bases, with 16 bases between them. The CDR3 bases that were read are TGCGCCAGCAGCTTGGGTGGCAGGGTAACGGGTGAG. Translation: CASSLGGRVTGE. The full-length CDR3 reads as CASSLGGRVTGEQFF.

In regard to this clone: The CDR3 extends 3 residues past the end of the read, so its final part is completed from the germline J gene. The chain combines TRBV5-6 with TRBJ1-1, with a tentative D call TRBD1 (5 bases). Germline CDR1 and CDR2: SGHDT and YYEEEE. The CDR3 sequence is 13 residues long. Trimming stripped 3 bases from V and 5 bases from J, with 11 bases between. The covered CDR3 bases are TGTGCCAGCAGCTGGGGGGAGGGGACTGAA. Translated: CASSWGEGTE. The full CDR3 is CASSWGEGTEAFF.

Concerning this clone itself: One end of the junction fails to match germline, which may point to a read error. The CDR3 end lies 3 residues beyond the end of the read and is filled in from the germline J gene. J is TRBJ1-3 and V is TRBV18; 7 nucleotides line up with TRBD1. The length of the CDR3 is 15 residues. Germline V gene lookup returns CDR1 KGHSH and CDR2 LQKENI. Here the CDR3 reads CASPPGTALRNTIYF. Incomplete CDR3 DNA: TGTGCCAGCCCACCAGGGACAGCTCTGAGGAACACC.

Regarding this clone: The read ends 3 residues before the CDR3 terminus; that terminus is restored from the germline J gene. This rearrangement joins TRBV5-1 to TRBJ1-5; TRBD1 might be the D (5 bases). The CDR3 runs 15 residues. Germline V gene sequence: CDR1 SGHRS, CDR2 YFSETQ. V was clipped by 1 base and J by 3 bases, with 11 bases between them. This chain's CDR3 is CASSLSGNDNQPQHF. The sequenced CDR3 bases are TGCGCCAGCAGCTTGTCAGGGAATGACAATCAGCCC.

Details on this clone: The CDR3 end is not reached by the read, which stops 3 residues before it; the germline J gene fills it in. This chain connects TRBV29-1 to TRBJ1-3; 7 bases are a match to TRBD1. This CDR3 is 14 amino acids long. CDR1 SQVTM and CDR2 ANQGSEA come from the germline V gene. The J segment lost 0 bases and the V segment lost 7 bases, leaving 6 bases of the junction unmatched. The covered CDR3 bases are TGCAGCGCTAGGACAGGATACTCTGGAAACACC. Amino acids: CSARTGYSGNT. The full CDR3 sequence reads CSARTGYSGNTIYF.

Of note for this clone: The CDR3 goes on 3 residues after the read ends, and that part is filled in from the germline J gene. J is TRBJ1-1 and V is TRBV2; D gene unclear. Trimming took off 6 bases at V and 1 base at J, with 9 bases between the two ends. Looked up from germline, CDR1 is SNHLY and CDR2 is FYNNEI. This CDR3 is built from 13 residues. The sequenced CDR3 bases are TGTGCCAGCAGCCAGACTTGGAACACTGAA. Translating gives CASSQTWNTE. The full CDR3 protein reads CASSQTWNTEAFF.

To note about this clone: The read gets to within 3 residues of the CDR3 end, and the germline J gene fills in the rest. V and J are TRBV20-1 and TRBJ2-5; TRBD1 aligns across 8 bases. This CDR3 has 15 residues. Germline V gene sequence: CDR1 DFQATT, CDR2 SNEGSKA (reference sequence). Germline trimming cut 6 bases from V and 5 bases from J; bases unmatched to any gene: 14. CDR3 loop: CSAEPGQGAAETQYF. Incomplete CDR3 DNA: TGCAGTGCGGAGCCGGGTCAGGGGGCGGCGGAGACC.

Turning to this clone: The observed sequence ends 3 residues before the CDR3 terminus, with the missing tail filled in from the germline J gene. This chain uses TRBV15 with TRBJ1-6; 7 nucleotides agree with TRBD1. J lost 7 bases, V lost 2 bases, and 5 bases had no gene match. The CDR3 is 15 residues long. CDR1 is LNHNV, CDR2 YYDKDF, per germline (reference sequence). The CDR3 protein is CATSRSLDRNSPLHF. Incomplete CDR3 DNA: TGTGCCACCAGCAGATCCTTGGACAGGAATTCACCC.